This is a list of T cell receptor beta chains from one sample in a study of blood T cell repertoires in COVID-19. Data came from immunoSEQ multiplex PCR; TCRdb stores just in-frame clones and leaves some out. The sample lists 67,000 or so clones, 70% to 85% occurring once. The sample consisted of peripheral blood. Source of these receptors: a man between 65 and 85 years old with acute or convalescent COVID-19. CDR3s include the opening cysteine and the closing phenylalanine or tryptophan. D genes are given only for firm matches. Size tells how often a clone was seen (once, few, many) or the class of an expanded clone, and some rows leave it out.

v_call,d_call,j_call,clone_size,cdr3_nt,cdr3_aa
TRBV5-1,TRBD2,TRBJ2-7,-,TGCGCCAGCAGCTTAACTAGCGGGAGGGTTACCTACGAGCAGTACTTC,CASSLTSGRVTYEQYF
TRBV5-6,TRBD2,TRBJ2-1,-,TGTGCCAGCAGCTTTCGGACCGGGACTAGCGGGATGAATGAGCAGTTCTTC,CASSFRTGTSGMNEQFF
TRBV7-8,-,TRBJ2-7,-,TGTGCCAGCAGCCCGGACAGCTCCTACGAGCAGTACTTC,CASSPDSSYEQYF
TRBV9,-,TRBJ2-7,-,TGTGCCAGCAGCAAGGAGGGCTCCGGCAACTACGAGCAGTACTTC,CASSKEGSGNYEQYF
TRBV5-4,TRBD1,TRBJ2-7,-,TGTGCCAGCAGCCTACAGGGGAGTAGCGAGCAGTACTTC,CASSLQGSSEQYF
TRBV5-1,TRBD2,TRBJ2-1,-,TGCGCCAGCAGCTTTGGGACTAGCGGGGACAATGAGCAGTTCTTC,CASSFGTSGDNEQFF
TRBV3-1/TRBV3-2,TRBD2,TRBJ2-1,once,TGTGCCAGCAGCCAAGATGCGGCGGGAGGAATATACAATGAGCAGTTCTTC,CASSQDAAGGIYNEQFF
TRBV6-2/TRBV6-3,TRBD1,TRBJ1-2,few,TGTGCCAGCAGTCCCGGGACAGGAGGGAATGGCTACACCTTC,CASSPGTGGNGYTF
TRBV5-4,TRBD2,TRBJ2-1,-,TGTGCCAGCAGCCGACCGCTAGCGGGAGGGCCACATGAGCAGTTCTTC,CASSRPLAGGPHEQFF
TRBV3-1/TRBV3-2,TRBD2,TRBJ2-3,-,TGTGCCAGCAGCCAAGAACGGACTAGCGCATCGCAGTATTTT,CASSQERTSASQYF
TRBV27,-,TRBJ2-1,-,TGTGCCAGCAGTTTATGGGGCAACGTAAATGAGCAGTTCTTC,CASSLWGNVNEQFF
TRBV6-5,-,TRBJ2-5,-,TGTGCCAGCAGGCCCAACAGGGTAGAGACCCAGTACTTC,CASRPNRVETQYF
TRBV4-1,TRBD2,TRBJ2-2,-,TGCGCCAGCAGCCAAAGGACTAGAGACACCGGGGAGCTGTTTTTT,CASSQRTRDTGELFF
TRBV9,TRBD1,TRBJ1-5,-,TGTGCCAGCAGCGTAGGGGGACAGGGGAAAAATCAGCCCCAGCATTTT,CASSVGGQGKNQPQHF
TRBV7-2,-,TRBJ2-3,-,TGTGCCAGCAGCGCAGGATTGATGACAGATACGCAGTATTTT,CASSAGLMTDTQYF
TRBV4-1,-,TRBJ2-7,few,TGCGCCAGCAGCCAATTTGAAAGGGGGTCAACCACCCACTACGAGCAGTACTTC,CASSQFERGSTTHYEQYF
TRBV4-2,-,TRBJ1-1,once,TGTGCCAGCAGCCAAGGTCCGGCGGCCATGAACACTGAAGCTTTCTTT,CASSQGPAAMNTEAFF
TRBV30,-,TRBJ1-4,-,TGTGCCTGGAGTCGGGGTACCTATGCAACTAATGAAAAACTGTTTTTT,CAWSRGTYATNEKLFF
TRBV7-3,-,TRBJ1-2,-,TGTGCCAGCAGCCCAAGCCCTGACAGGACGATCTATGGCTACACCTTC,CASSPSPDRTIYGYTF
TRBV19,-,TRBJ1-2,-,TGTGCCAGTAGTGGACAGTTCAATGCCAACTATGGCTACACCTTC,CASSGQFNANYGYTF
TRBV7-9,TRBD2,TRBJ2-3,-,TGTGCCAGCAGCTTCCCCCCTAGCGGGTTCACAGATACGCAGTATTTT,CASSFPPSGFTDTQYF
TRBV5-4,-,TRBJ2-5,-,TGTGCCAGCAGTCCAACCGGACGGGAACAAGAGACCCAGTACTTC,CASSPTGREQETQYF
TRBV28,-,TRBJ1-4,-,TGTGCCAGCAGCAAACCCACAGTACCTAATGAAAAACTGTTTTTT,CASSKPTVPNEKLFF
TRBV20-1,-,TRBJ2-7,-,TGCAGTTCCGGAGGGTTCAACGAGCAGTACTTC,CSSGGFNEQYF
TRBV12-5,-,TRBJ1-1,-,TGTGCTAGTGGTTTCATGTCGAACACTGAAGCTTTCTTT,CASGFMSNTEAFF
TRBV5-4,-,TRBJ1-1,few,TGTGCCAGCAGCTCCCAGCGGGGGATCATGGGTGAAGCTTTCTTT,CASSSQRGIMGEAFF
TRBV6-5,TRBD1,TRBJ1-2,-,TGTGCCAGCAGTTACCGGGACAGTCGGGGCTACACCTTC,CASSYRDSRGYTF
TRBV5-1,-,TRBJ1-1,once,TGCGCCAGCAGCCCAGAAGGGGTGGGTGAAGCTTTCTTT,CASSPEGVGEAFF
TRBV27,TRBD1,TRBJ2-7,-,TGTGCCAGCAGTCGCGTCCTAGTGACAGGGGCATCAGAGGACGAGCAGTACTTC,CASSRVLVTGASEDEQYF
TRBV6-1,TRBD2,TRBJ2-1,-,TGTGCCAGCAGTGAAGCCCAGCTAGCGGGAGCTGACGCCGCGTTCTTC,CASSEAQLAGADAAFF
TRBV5-4,TRBD2,TRBJ2-3,-,TGTGCCAGCAGCCGCGGACTAGCGACTACAGATACGCAGTATTTT,CASSRGLATTDTQYF
TRBV11-2,-,TRBJ1-1,-,TGTGCCAGCAGCCCCCCGCTCGGACTGATGAACACTGAAGCTTTCTTT,CASSPPLGLMNTEAFF
TRBV5-1,-,TRBJ2-2,few,TGCGCCAGCAGCTTGGCGACTGGCACCGGGGAGCTGTTTTTT,CASSLATGTGELFF
TRBV5-6,TRBD1,TRBJ1-5,-,TGTGCCAGCAGCCGGGGACAGGGTAATAATCAGCCCCAGCATTTT,CASSRGQGNNQPQHF
TRBV30,TRBD2,TRBJ2-1,-,TGTGCCTGGAGTGGGGCTAGCGGGAGGGCTACCTACAATGAGCAGTTCTTC,CAWSGASGRATYNEQFF
TRBV5-1,TRBD1,TRBJ1-5,-,TGCGCCAGCAGACGAACCGGGACAGGGCTGGAGCCCCAGCATTTT,CASRRTGTGLEPQHF
TRBV7-3,TRBD1,TRBJ1-1,-,TGTGCCAGCAGCTCAACAGGGGGAAGGACTGAAGCTTTCTTT,CASSSTGGRTEAFF
TRBV7-3,-,TRBJ2-1,-,TGTGCCAGCAGCTCTACCACAGGGTACAATGAGCAGTTCTTC,CASSSTTGYNEQFF
TRBV28,-,TRBJ1-1,-,TGTGCCAGCAGCACCCGGGTTAGGAAGAACACTGAAGCTTTCTTT,CASSTRVRKNTEAFF
TRBV6-6,-,TRBJ2-1,-,TGTGCCGCAAGGGGGAGCTCCTACAATGAGCAGTTCTTC,CAARGSSYNEQFF